The T cell receptor (beta chain) under discussion was sequenced for a study of spatial heterogeneity in lung cancer. TCRdb recomputed calls from the 5' RACE reads with MiXCR, one row per CDR3 protein. The data contain 35,000 to 45,000 distinct CDR3 sequences, roughly 6.5% of them singletons. The V gene end was trimmed by 6 bases and the J gene end by 7 bases; junction bases not matched to a gene: 7. The CDR3 covers 13 residues. The germline gives CDR1 KGHSH, CDR2 LQKENI. This clonotype was counted many times. The time point is: sample taken at primary tumor resection. The sequence came from a female donor with early-stage non-small cell lung cancer. The specimen comprised PBMCs, sampled at surgery. This chain uses TRBV18 with TRBJ2-7; 9 bases are a match to TRBD2. The CDR3 sequence is CASSLGLAREQYF. CDR3 coding DNA: TGTGCCAGCTCCCTAGGACTAGCGAGGGAGCAGTACTTC.